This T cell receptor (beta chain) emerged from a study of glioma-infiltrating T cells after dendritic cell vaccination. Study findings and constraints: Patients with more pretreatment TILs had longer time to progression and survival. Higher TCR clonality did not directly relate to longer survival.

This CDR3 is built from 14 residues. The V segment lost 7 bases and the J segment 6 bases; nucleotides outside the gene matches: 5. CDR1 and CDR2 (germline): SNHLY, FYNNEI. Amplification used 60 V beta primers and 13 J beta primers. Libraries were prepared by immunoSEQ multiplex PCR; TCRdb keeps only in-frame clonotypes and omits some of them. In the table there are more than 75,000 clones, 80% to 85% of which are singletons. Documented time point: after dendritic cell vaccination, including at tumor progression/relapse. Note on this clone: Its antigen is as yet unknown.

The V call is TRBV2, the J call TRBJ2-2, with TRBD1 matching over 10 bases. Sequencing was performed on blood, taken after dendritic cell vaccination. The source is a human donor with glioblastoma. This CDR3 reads CASKGTGVAGELFF. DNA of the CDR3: TGTGCCAGCAAGGGGACAGGGGTTGCCGGGGAGCTGTTTTTT.